The 16 T cell receptor beta chains listed next were all sequenced from one sample in a study of blood T cell repertoires in COVID-19. Here immunoSEQ multiplex PCR was the method, and the copy in TCRdb shows in-frame clones only, minus some. This table holds approximately 260,000 clones, 70% to 90% found once. Input material: peripheral blood. These receptors all come from a man between 18 and 35 years old with active or convalescent COVID-19.

This clone was found a few times. V gene TRBV19 combines with J gene TRBJ1-3, with D unresolved. From germline, CDR1 is LNHDA and CDR2 SQIVND (reference sequence). V lost 7 bases and J 0 bases, leaving 7 bases between the germline ends. There are 13 residues in the CDR3. Written as DNA, the CDR3 is TGTGCCAGTACCCGGAGCTCTGGAAACACCATATATTTT. This sequence encodes CASTRSSGNTIYF. The entire variable domain, with the rest obtained from reference TRBV19 and TRBJ1-3, is as follows: DGGITQSPKYLFRKEGQNVTLSCEQNLNHDAMYWYRQDPGQGLRLIYYSQIVNDFQKGDIAEGYSVSREKKESFPLTVTSAQKNPTAFYLCASTRSSGNTIYFGEGSWLTVV.

This clone came up once. The chain has TRBV4-3 and TRBJ2-2; tentatively, D is TRBD2 (5 bases). The germline V gene has CDR1 LGHNA and CDR2 YSLEER. The V end lost 7 bases, the J end lost 2 bases, and 14 bases lay between the germline ends. The CDR3 has 15 amino acids. CDR3 bases: TGCGCCAGCAAGCCCGCGACTATAAACACCGGGGAGCTGTTTTTT. The encoded protein is CASKPATINTGELFF.

This clone appeared a single time. The chain combines TRBV29-1 with TRBJ2-7; a possible D gene is TRBD2 (6 bases). The CDR3 sequence is 13 residues long. The germline V gene encodes CDR1 SQVTM and CDR2 ANQGSEA. The germline V and J ends were trimmed by 8 bases and 0 bases, with 14 bases remaining between them. The CDR3 loop reads CSTSEGLSYEQYF. CDR3 DNA: TGCAGCACATCGGAGGGTCTCTCCTACGAGCAGTACTTC.

The chain is built from TRBV19 and TRBJ1-4, with a weak D call TRBD1 (5 bases). This CDR3 is built from 14 residues. V was shortened by 3 bases and J by 8 bases, with 13 bases between the two germline ends. The germline gives CDR1 LNHDA, CDR2 SQIVND (reference sequence). The CDR3 region has the DNA TGTGCCAGTAGTATTGTCAGGGCCGAAGAAAAACTGTTTTTT. This codes for CASSIVRAEEKLFF.

This rearrangement joins TRBV30 to TRBJ1-1; D is possibly TRBD1 (5 bases). The V end was cut by 0 bases, the J end by 0 bases, with 11 bases between. From germline, CDR1 is GTSNPN and CDR2 SVGIG (reference sequence). The CDR3 is 15 amino acids. CDR3 sequence (DNA): TGTGCCTGGAGTGTAATTACAGGCCTGAACACTGAAGCTTTCTTT. Translation: CAWSVITGLNTEAFF.

This chain links TRBV28 with TRBJ1-1, with TRBD1 matching over 9 bases. The CDR3 extends over 15 amino acids. The V and J ends lost 7 bases and 0 bases, in that order; junction bases with no gene match: 6. Looked up from germline, CDR1 is MDHEN and CDR2 is SYDVKM. The CDR3 here is CASTDRGYMNTEAFF. Here the CDR3 DNA reads TGTGCCAGCACGGACAGGGGTTACATGAACACTGAAGCTTTCTTT.

The V call is TRBV6-6, the J call TRBJ1-4, with D tentatively TRBD1 (5 bases). This CDR3 has 15 residues. V was clipped by 4 bases and J by 2 bases, with 11 bases between them. CDR1 is MNHNY and CDR2 is SVGAGI in the germline V gene (reference sequence). The CDR3 is CASSWAQGTNEKLFF. For the CDR3, the DNA is TGTGCCAGCAGTTGGGCTCAGGGCACTAATGAAAAACTGTTTTTT.

The V gene is TRBV4-2, the J gene TRBJ2-3, with 9 bases matching TRBD2. The CDR3 has 17 residues. Germline V gives CDR1 LGHNA, CDR2 YNFKEQ. The J segment lost 2 bases and the V segment lost 4 bases, leaving 10 bases of the junction unmatched. Here the CDR3 DNA reads TGTGCCAGCAGCCCAGGGCTAGCGGGGACGACCACAGATACGCAGTATTTT. It codes for CASSPGLAGTTTDTQYF.

V usage is TRBV21-1 and J usage is TRBJ2-1; TRBD2, the table's D call, lacks a check against the DNA. TRBV21-1 is a documented pseudogene. CDR3 size: 13 residues. The CDR3 sequence is CASSGRDYNEQFF. CDR3 sequence (DNA): TGTGCCAGCAGCGGGAGGGACTACAATGAGCAGTTCTTC.

This clone has only a few counts. The rearrangement joins TRBV5-6 to TRBJ1-2; D uncertain. Germline V gives CDR1 SGHDT, CDR2 YYEEEE. V was cut by 3 bases and J by 0 bases, with 9 bases left in between. The CDR3 extends over 14 amino acids. Here the CDR3 reads CASSYFQANYGYTF. In nucleotides, the CDR3 is TGTGCCAGCAGCTACTTCCAAGCTAACTATGGCTACACCTTC. Complete variable domain (other parts from reference TRBV5-6 and TRBJ1-2): DAGVTQSPTHLIKTRGQQVTLRCSPKSGHDTVSWYQQALGQGPQFIFQYYEEEERQRGNFPDRFSGHQFPNYSSELNVNALLLGDSALYLCASSYFQANYGYTFGSGTRLTVV.

V and J are TRBV12-3 or TRBV12-4 and TRBJ2-7; TRBD1 is a possible D gene (6 bases). The CDR3 runs to 13 residues. V lost 6 bases to trimming and J lost 1 base, with 10 bases between them. CDR3 region: CASSPQGSYEQYF. The CDR3 DNA is TGTGCCAGCAGCCCGCAGGGGTCCTACGAGCAGTACTTC.

This clone was observed a single time. In nucleotides, the CDR3 is TGCAGCGTAAAAAACAGGGTAGATGAAAAACTGTTTTTT. Encoded protein: CSVKNRVDEKLFF. The rearrangement uses TRBV29-1 and TRBJ1-4; possibly TRBD1 for D (6 bases). Between the trimmed V and J ends, which lost 6 bases and 6 bases, there was a span of 14 bases. The CDR3 is made up of 13 amino acids. The germline V gene encodes CDR1 SQVTM and CDR2 ANQGSEA.

CDR3: CASSIGRSYEQYF. In nucleotides, the CDR3 is TGTGCCAGTAGTATCGGCAGGTCCTACGAGCAGTACTTC. The chain has TRBV19 and TRBJ2-7; D not certain. CDR3 length: 13 amino acids. Trimming stripped 3 bases from V and 1 base from J, with 7 bases between. Germline CDR1 reads LNHDA; CDR2 reads SQIVND (reference sequence).

This sequence joins TRBV30 and TRBJ2-2; tentatively, D is TRBD1 (7 bases). The V end was cut by 4 bases, the J end by 6 bases, with 18 bases between. From germline, CDR1 is GTSNPN and CDR2 SVGIG (reference sequence). CDR3 length: 15 residues. CDR3 amino acids: CAWNRRGLYSGELFF. DNA for the CDR3: TGTGCCTGGAATCGGAGGGGGCTATATTCCGGGGAGCTGTTTTTT.

V gene TRBV7-9 combines with J gene TRBJ2-3; a possible D gene is TRBD1 (5 bases). The germline V and J ends were trimmed by 0 bases and 6 bases, with 10 bases remaining between them. This CDR3 comprises 14 residues. The V gene's germline CDR1 is SEHNR and CDR2 FQNEAQ (reference sequence). CDR3 DNA sequence: TGTGCCAGCAGCTTAGCAGGGGCATCGGATACGCAGTATTTT. Amino acids: CASSLAGASDTQYF.

J is TRBJ2-3 and V is TRBV4-2; 11 bases match TRBD1. This CDR3 spans 18 amino acids. V was clipped by 4 bases and J by 1 base; unmatched bases: 10. CDR1 and CDR2 from the germline V gene are LGHNA and YNFKEQ. The CDR3 DNA reads as TGTGCCAGCAGCCCGGACAGGGGGCAAGGTGTGGGCACAGATACGCAGTATTTT. As protein: CASSPDRGQGVGTDTQYF.